This is a list of T cell receptor beta chains from one sample in a study of cytomegalovirus exposure and HLA in healthy donors. TCRdb's copy holds only in-frame clones and misses some; the assay was immunoSEQ multiplex PCR. The table has 100,000 or so clones, roughly three fifths seen once. Material: PBMCs. These receptors were taken from a human donor in good health. CDR3s leave out the opening cysteine and the closing phenylalanine or tryptophan.

j_gene | v_gene | CDR3aa
TRBJ2-3 | TRBV5-1 | ASSLATRGGTDTQY
TRBJ2-3 | TRBV10-1 | ASSEGTGGYTQY
TRBJ2-1 | TRBV9 | ASTLGTSGSYNEQF
TRBJ2-7 | TRBV27 | ASSPGVKQY
TRBJ2-5 | TRBV15 | ATSRQKTGGQETQY
TRBJ2-5 | TRBV7-9 | ASSSSGDNQETQY
TRBJ2-1 | TRBV2 | ASSGDGSSYNEQF
TRBJ2-3 | TRBV10-1 | ASSEGGTDTQY
TRBJ2-7 | TRBV30 | AWSLGTDEQY
TRBJ1-5 | TRBV19 | ASSISGRNQPQH
TRBJ2-7 | TRBV6-1 | ASSASGRMFEQY
TRBJ1-3 | TRBV6-1 | ASTPTGLSGNTIY
TRBJ2-2 | TRBV28 | ASSSEGWWTGELF
TRBJ2-1 | TRBV11-2 | ASSRTGLDDEQF
TRBJ2-2 | TRBV5-5 | ASSPTGQLGTGELF
TRBJ1-4 | TRBV13 | ASSLGNGEKLF
TRBJ2-7 | TRBV7-9 | ASSLPGTGSYEQY
TRBJ2-1 | TRBV7-8 | ASSLARTSDNEQF
TRBJ2-7 | TRBV27 | ASSLGPGSYEQY
TRBJ1-5 | TRBV6-6 | ASSYSNAGGNQPQH
TRBJ2-7 | TRBV27 | ASTIHEQY
TRBJ2-1 | TRBV10-2 | ASRLAGGGANEQF
TRBJ1-2 | TRBV19 | ASRETGQVVGYT
TRBJ1-1 | TRBV5-1 | ASRSGDRLWGMNTEAF
TRBJ2-7 | TRBV7-6 | ASSSWTSGYQFSYEQY
TRBJ1-2 | TRBV2 | ASSEYGQGAEGYT
TRBJ2-2 | TRBV9 | ASSVGLAGMSTGELF
TRBJ1-5 | TRBV6-5 | ASSDREYQPQH
TRBJ2-4 | TRBV7-9 | ASSEDRGGKNIQY
TRBJ2-1 | TRBV4-2 | ASSQGSGDPPNEQF
TRBJ2-7 | TRBV11-2 | ASSLGGPYYEQY
TRBJ1-2 | TRBV5-1 | ASSLDRDYGYT